The table lists the clone carrying this T cell receptor (beta chain) with a count of one. The data were obtained in a study of CD8 T cells in Susac syndrome. Overall study: Patients with Susac syndrome were therapy-naive, on corticosteroids, or on intravenous immunoglobulin alone at blood draw.

The authors sequenced TCR beta from blood CD8+ and CD4+ T cells. The TEMRA cells underwent FACS enrichment, while the CD8+ and CD4+ T cells underwent negative isolation. The CDR3 length is 19 residues. The germline CDR1 and CDR2 sequences are LGHDT and YNNKEL (reference sequence). The ends were cut back, 4 bases at V and 0 bases at J, with 19 bases in the middle. RNA amounts of roughly 0.45 to 1 ug underwent reverse transcription with random hexamers. Across 54 Vbeta and 13 Jbeta, immunoSEQ multiplex PCR amplified TCR beta CDR3. TCRdb processed the immunoSEQ multiplex PCR reads anew with MiXCR; each CDR3 protein has one entry. The repertoire holds over 150,000 distinct CDR3 sequences, about 94% seen once, with approximately 0.099% in the top ten.

The source is a human donor with Susac syndrome. The J gene is TRBJ2-6, the V gene TRBV3-1, with a weak D call TRBD2 (5 bases). Material: CD4+ T cells from PBMCs. CDR3 coding DNA: TGTGCCAGCAGCCTAAGTGGGTTAGCGCAATTCTCTGGGGCCAACGTCCTGACTTTC. Its protein is CASSLSGLAQFSGANVLTF.